The entry below describes one T cell receptor (beta chain). Profiled with immunoSEQ multiplex PCR; TCRdb holds only in-frame clones, not every one. The table has about 2.3 million clones, 85% to 95% seen once; the top ten hold roughly 0.36%. The entry originates in a study of shared clonotypes between healthy human individuals. CDR1 and CDR2 (germline): LNHNV, YYDKDF (reference sequence). This CDR3 comprises 14 residues. Trimming stripped 2 bases from V and 4 bases from J, with 8 bases between. This clonotype was sampled from a man aged 18 to 30 in good health. Some clones in this sample may be carry-over from other donors' samples. The chain uses TRBV15 and TRBJ1-4; weak D call: TRBD1 (6 bases). The sequenced sample was naive CD4+ T cells from PBMCs. Indicated subset: CD45RA+ positively selected. In DNA form, the CDR3 reads TGTGCCACCAGCAGATTACAGGGTAATGAAAAACTGTTTTTT. This codes for CATSRLQGNEKLFF.